This T cell receptor beta chain originates from a study of blood T cell repertoires in COVID-19. V dropped 2 bases and J dropped 0; count of bases not matched to a gene: 13. This CDR3 has 20 amino acids. CDR1 and CDR2 from the germline V gene are MNHNS and SASEGT. Some clones are missing from TCRdb's copy, which holds only in-frame ones; the method was immunoSEQ multiplex PCR. The sample consists of fewer than 650,000 clones, roughly nine tenths of them appearing once. The source of this sequence is a woman aged 50 to 60 with COVID-19, enrolled during active disease. The sample taken for sequencing was peripheral blood. V is TRBV6-1 and J is TRBJ2-2; 9 bases line up with TRBD2. The CDR3 loop reads CASSESLWSGGIANTGELFF. Written as DNA, the CDR3 is TGTGCCAGCAGTGAAAGTCTGTGGAGCGGGGGGATCGCGAACACCGGGGAGCTGTTTTTT.